These T cell receptor beta chains were read from a single sample in a study of CD8 T cells in Susac syndrome. MiXCR, applied by TCRdb to the immunoSEQ multiplex PCR reads, yields one record per CDR3 protein. The sample yields some 180,000 distinct CDR3 sequences, just under 95% seen once. The sequenced sample consisted of CD4+ T cells from PBMCs. The receptors originated from a human donor with Susac syndrome. Each CDR3 is given with its conserved first and last residue. A D gene is named only where the DNA matches it firmly. Clone size is not always given. Where it is, it says once, few, many or a class for expanded clones.

d_call	v_call	clone_size	j_call	cdr3_nt	cdr3_aa
-	TRBV20-1	once	TRBJ2-3	TGCAGTGCGCCGGACTTGTCATTCACAGATACGCAGTATTTT	CSAPDLSFTDTQYF
TRBD2	TRBV19	-	TRBJ2-3	TGTGCCAGTAGTCCGCTAGCGGGAGAGACAGATACGCAGTATTTT	CASSPLAGETDTQYF
-	TRBV5-1	-	TRBJ2-1	TGCGCCAGCAGCTCCGTGACCTACAATGAGCAGTTCTTC	CASSSVTYNEQFF
-	TRBV28	-	TRBJ1-2	TGTGCCAGCAGTCTTGGAGAGCAGAGGTCTTACACCTTC	CASSLGEQRSYTF
-	TRBV7-2	few	TRBJ2-5	TGTGCCAGCAGCTTGGTGAAAGAGACCCAGTACTTC	CASSLVKETQYF
-	TRBV5-1	-	TRBJ2-3	TGCGCCAGCATGAGGGGGGGTAGCACAGATACGCAGTATTTT	CASMRGGSTDTQYF
TRBD1	TRBV27	-	TRBJ1-6	TGTGCCAGCAGTATAAGGACAGGGACGGGTTCACCCCTCCACTTT	CASSIRTGTGSPLHF
TRBD1	TRBV29-1	-	TRBJ2-1	TGCAGCGTTGGACAGGGAAGTAGAGATGAGCAGTTCTTC	CSVGQGSRDEQFF
-	TRBV6-2/TRBV6-3	-	TRBJ1-1	TGTGCCAGCCGAGGACAGCCGAACACTGAAGCTTTCTTT	CASRGQPNTEAFF
TRBD1	TRBV10-3	-	TRBJ1-1	TGTGCCATCAGTACAGGGGGTGGAACTGAAGCTTTCTTT	CAISTGGGTEAFF
TRBD1	TRBV7-9	-	TRBJ1-6	TGTGCCAGCAGCTCCGGACAGGGAAATAATTCACCCCTCCACTTT	CASSSGQGNNSPLHF
TRBD1	TRBV29-1	-	TRBJ1-2	TGCAGCGTTGGTTCTGAGGGGGCGCCTGGCTACACCTTC	CSVGSEGAPGYTF
-	TRBV3-1	once	TRBJ2-7	TGTGCCAGCAGCCAGTTCAGGAATCAAGCCTACGAGCAGTACTTC	CASSQFRNQAYEQYF
-	TRBV19	-	TRBJ1-1	TGTGCCAGTAGTATCGCGGGAATCACTGAAGCTTTCTTT	CASSIAGITEAFF
-	TRBV10-3	-	TRBJ2-1	TGTGCCATCAGGGGGACCGAGGGGCAGTTCTTC	CAIRGTEGQFF
-	TRBV18	-	TRBJ1-5	TGTGCCAGCTCACCTGACAGGCCCCAGCCCCAGCATTTT	CASSPDRPQPQHF
-	TRBV12-3/TRBV12-4	-	TRBJ2-3	TGTGCCAGCAGTTCAGGTCTCCCCAGCGATACGCAGTATTTT	CASSSGLPSDTQYF
-	TRBV7-9	once	TRBJ1-1	TGTGCCAGCAGCTTAGAAGGGTGGTCGAACACTGAAGCTTTCTTT	CASSLEGWSNTEAFF
TRBD2	TRBV20-1	-	TRBJ2-3	TGCAGTGCTCCCCTCCAGCGGGGGATTGGGCAAGATACGCAGTATTTT	CSAPLQRGIGQDTQYF
TRBD1	TRBV24-1	-	TRBJ2-1	TGTGCCACCAGTGATTCCAAACAGGGGACCTACAATGAGCAGTTCTTC	CATSDSKQGTYNEQFF
-	TRBV9	few	TRBJ1-6	TGTGCCAGCAGCGTAGAAGGGAATTCACCCCTCCACTTT	CASSVEGNSPLHF
TRBD1	TRBV5-1	once	TRBJ1-2	TGCGCCAGCAGCTCGCGGACAGGGAATAACTATGGCTACACCTTC	CASSSRTGNNYGYTF
TRBD1	TRBV7-2	-	TRBJ1-1	TGTGCCAGCAGCCTACAGACAGGGGGAAACGATGAAGCTTTCTTT	CASSLQTGGNDEAFF